This T cell receptor (beta chain) was sequenced for a study of shared clonotypes between healthy human individuals. Profiling relied on immunoSEQ multiplex PCR, and the TCRdb table lists in-frame clones only, not all of them. This sample has 2 million to 2.5 million clones, with 90% to 95% found just once. This CDR3 region has 14 residues. CDR1 is GTSNPN and CDR2 is SVGIG in the germline V gene (reference sequence). Deletions cut 3 bases from V and 4 bases from J, with 14 bases between. The receptor was isolated from a man between 18 and 29 years old in good health. Some clones in this sample may be carry-over from other donors' samples. V and J are TRBV30 and TRBJ2-3; D is tentatively TRBD1 or TRBD2 (5 bases each). Sequencing was performed on naive CD4+ T cells from PBMCs. Subset here: CD45RA+ positively selected. The CDR3: CAWSEGWDADTQYF. CDR3 in DNA: TGTGCCTGGAGCGAAGGCTGGGACGCAGATACGCAGTATTTT.